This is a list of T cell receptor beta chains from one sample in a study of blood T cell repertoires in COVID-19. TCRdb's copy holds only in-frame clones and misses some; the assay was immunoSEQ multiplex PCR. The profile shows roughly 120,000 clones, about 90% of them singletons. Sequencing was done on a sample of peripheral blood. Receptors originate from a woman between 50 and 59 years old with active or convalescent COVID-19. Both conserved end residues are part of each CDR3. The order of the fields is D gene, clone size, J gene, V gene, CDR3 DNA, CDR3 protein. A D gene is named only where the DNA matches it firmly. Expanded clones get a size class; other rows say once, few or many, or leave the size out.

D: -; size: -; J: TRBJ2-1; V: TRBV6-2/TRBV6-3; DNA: TGTGCCAGCAGTCCCGCGGGTCGAGGGAGTCAACATGAGCAGTTCTTC; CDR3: CASSPAGRGSQHEQFF
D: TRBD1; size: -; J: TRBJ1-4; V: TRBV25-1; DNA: TGTGCCAGCAGCCACGTAGACAGGGGTGAAAAACTGTTTTTT; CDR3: CASSHVDRGEKLFF
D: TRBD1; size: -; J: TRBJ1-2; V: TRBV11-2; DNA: TGTGCCAGCAGCTCCCGGACAGGGGGGAACTATGGCTACACCTTC; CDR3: CASSSRTGGNYGYTF
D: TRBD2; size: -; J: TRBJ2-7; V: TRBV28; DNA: TGTGCCAGCAGACCTGGACTAGCCTACGAGCAGTACTTC; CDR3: CASRPGLAYEQYF
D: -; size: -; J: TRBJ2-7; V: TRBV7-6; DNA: TGTGCCAGCAGTCGCGCCCCCGGCGGTAGCGGTACCTACGAGCAGTACTTC; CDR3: CASSRAPGGSGTYEQYF
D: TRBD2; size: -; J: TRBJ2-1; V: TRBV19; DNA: TGTGCCAGTAGACGGACTAGCGGTTCCTACAATGAGCAGTTCTTC; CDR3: CASRRTSGSYNEQFF
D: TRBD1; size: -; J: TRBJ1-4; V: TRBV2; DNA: TGTGCCAGCAGTGGATTGACAGGGGGTGGTGAAAAACTGTTTTTT; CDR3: CASSGLTGGGEKLFF
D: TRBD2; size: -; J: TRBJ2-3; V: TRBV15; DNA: TGTGCCACCAGCAGACTCGGACTAGCGGGAGATACGCAGTATTTT; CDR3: CATSRLGLAGDTQYF
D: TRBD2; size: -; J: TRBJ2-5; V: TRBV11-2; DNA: TGTGCCAGCAGTCGTACGGGCAGCGGGAGGCCCCAGGAGACCCAGTACTTC; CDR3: CASSRTGSGRPQETQYF
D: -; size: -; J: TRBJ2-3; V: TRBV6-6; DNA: TGTGCCAGCAGTTACAACTTAAACCGGGGGAATACGCAGTATTTT; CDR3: CASSYNLNRGNTQYF
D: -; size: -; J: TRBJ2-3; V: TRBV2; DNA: TGTGCCAGCAGTCTCGACATCTTCACAGATACGCAGTATTTT; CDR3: CASSLDIFTDTQYF
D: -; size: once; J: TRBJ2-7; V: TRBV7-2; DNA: TGTGCCAGCAGCTTAAGTTTAACAAGCTCCTACGAGCAGTACTTC; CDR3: CASSLSLTSSYEQYF
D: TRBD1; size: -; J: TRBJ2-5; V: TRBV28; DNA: TGTGCCAGCAGCAAAGACAGGGGCAGAGAGACCCAGTACTTC; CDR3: CASSKDRGRETQYF
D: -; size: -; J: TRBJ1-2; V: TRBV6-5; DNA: TGTGCCAGCACCCGAGGCAGGGATTATGGCTACACCTTC; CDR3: CASTRGRDYGYTF
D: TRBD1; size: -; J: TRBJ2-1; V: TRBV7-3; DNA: TGTGCCAGCAGCCTGGGACAGGGCGATTACAATGAGCAGTTCTTC; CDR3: CASSLGQGDYNEQFF
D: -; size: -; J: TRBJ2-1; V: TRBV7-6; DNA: TGTGCCAGCAGCTTACTTGGTAGCTATGAGCAGTTCTTC; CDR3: CASSLLGSYEQFF
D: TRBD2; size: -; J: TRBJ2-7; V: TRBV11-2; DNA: TGTGCCAGCAGCTTAGAGACTAGCGGGAGGCTTCAGCAGTACTTC; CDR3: CASSLETSGRLQQYF
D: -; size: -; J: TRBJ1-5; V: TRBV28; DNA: TGTGCCAGCAGGCACTCGACCAGGGGTATTCATCAGCCCCAGCATTTT; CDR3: CASRHSTRGIHQPQHF
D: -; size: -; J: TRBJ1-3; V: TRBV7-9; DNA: TGTGCCAGCAGCTCAGACACCGCTGGAAACACCATATATTTT; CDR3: CASSSDTAGNTIYF
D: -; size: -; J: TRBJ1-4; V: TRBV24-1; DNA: TGTGCCACCAGTGACCCCAGGGGTGCTAATGAAAAACTGTTTTTT; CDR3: CATSDPRGANEKLFF
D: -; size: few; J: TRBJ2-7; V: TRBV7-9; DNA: TGTGCCAGCAGCTCAATCAGGGACGAGCAGTACTTC; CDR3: CASSSIRDEQYF
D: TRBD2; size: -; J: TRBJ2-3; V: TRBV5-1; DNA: TGCGCCAGCAGCTTGGATGGGACTAGCGGGTCGGATACGCAGTATTTT; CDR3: CASSLDGTSGSDTQYF
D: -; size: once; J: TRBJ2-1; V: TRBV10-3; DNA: TGTGCCATCAGTGAGTCGGCAGGGTTATCCTACAATGAGCAGTTCTTC; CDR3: CAISESAGLSYNEQFF